Listed below are T cell receptor beta chains from one sample, sequenced in a study of metastatic and nonmetastatic thyroid tumors. Using MiXCR, TCRdb re-called clones from the PCR reads. The sample shows roughly 35,000 clones, less than 40% of them seen only once. The sequencing input was tumor tissue. The receptor source for this set is a female donor with papillary thyroid cancer or a benign thyroid nodule (not recorded which). Some clones in this sample may be carry-over from other donors' samples. Each CDR3 is given with its conserved first and last residue. Not every row has a clone size; where given, it reads once, few, many or a size class.

abundance | v_gene | CDR3aa
NA | TRBV3-1 | CASRLRVWTGELFF
NA | TRBV11-1 | CSSSGDRGRKAFF
NA | TRBV20-1 | CSARNGGYTF
NA | TRBV12-3/TRBV12-4 | CASSFGFSGYEQYF
NA | TRBV30 | CAWSVSGTAYEQYF
few | TRBV6-9 | CASSSSSTGRILYTF
NA | TRBV27 | CASSFTGVYEQYF
NA | TRBV28 | CASRQGGIGYTEAFF
NA | TRBV11-2 | CASSLLQGNHEQYF
NA | TRBV6-2/TRBV6-3 | CVSSIQGADTGELFF
large | TRBV6-5 | CASSYSRWGGNYGYTF
few | TRBV6-1 | CASSAGPYNSPLHF
NA | TRBV28 | CASSLWGRGYTEAFF
NA | TRBV6-2/TRBV6-3 | CASSYSTGGYGYTF
once | TRBV11-1 | CASSLASDRKANYGYTF
NA | TRBV6-4 | CASSDSGNNYGYTF
few | TRBV6-5 | CASSYSSPTPTAEQFF
NA | TRBV30 | CVWGHTGELFF
NA | TRBV24-1 | CATSDISGKYNEQFF
few | TRBV19 | CASSPDASMAGYTF
few | TRBV27 | CASSEGGGNIQYF
NA | TRBV9 | CASSGAPRERNYGYTF
NA | TRBV4-1 | CASSLRGAGGSTGELFF
few | TRBV6-2/TRBV6-3 | CASSRDSENSPLHF
few | TRBV6-5 | CASRPYRPGQGYNEQFF
NA | TRBV6-5 | CASSILAANNEQFF
NA | TRBV5-1 | CASSPTVNTGELFF
few | TRBV24-1 | CATSDEPDTGELFF
NA | TRBV12-3/TRBV12-4 | CASSFGLQTGELFF
few | TRBV28 | CASSSIGPASTDTQYF
few | TRBV6-2/TRBV6-3 | CASREPDRGGIVQPQHF
few | TRBV6-9 | CASSNAGFEAFF
NA | TRBV5-1 | CASSLAGGARSYEQYF
NA | TRBV18 | CASSPPGLTYEQYF
NA | TRBV20-1 | CSAERDSSYNSPLHF
NA | TRBV18 | CASSPVITTGNEKLFF
NA | TRBV20-1 | CSARDVRQGQGSPLHF
few | TRBV6-1 | CASSTGGLGEQYF
NA | TRBV19 | CASSPFSSRVSGANVLTF
few | TRBV19 | CASSGTGLGEQYF
few | TRBV6-1 | CASSVETGGEVSYGYTF
once | TRBV30 | CAWKWTGGRNTIYF
few | TRBV5-8 | CASSLRDNYGYTF
few | TRBV28 | CASSPSGGGRARAGELFF
few | TRBV27 | CASSLGPATYEQYF
few | TRBV7-2 | CASSRTSGMYEQYF
few | TRBV12-3/TRBV12-4 | CASSLAFGRTTEAFF